These 27 T cell receptor beta chains share one sample of origin, sequenced in a study of Ad26.COV2.S vaccination and SARS-CoV-2 variants. The assay was immunoSEQ multiplex PCR, and TCRdb's table has in-frame clones only and misses some. This sample yields around 340,000 clones, of which 85% to 90% are seen a single time; about 5% belongs to the top ten. The treatment: around 19 received Ad26.COV2.S at low or high dose, single or two shots; about five received placebo; per-sample allocation not given. Sampling occurred on day 63 after the first vaccine or placebo injection. Source: peripheral blood, taken in a trial of Ad26.COV2.S vaccine versus placebo. The receptors derive from a person aged 18-65 years who received the Ad26.COV2.S COVID-19 vaccine or a placebo.

The CDR3 nucleotides read TGTGCCAGCAGTTGGGGGACAGCGCGTGAAAATCAGCCCCAGCATTTT. Protein: CASSWGTARENQPQHF. The rearrangement uses TRBV6-6 and TRBJ1-5, with 7 bases lining up with TRBD1. From germline, CDR1 is MNHNY and CDR2 SVGAGI (reference sequence). V was pared by 4 bases and J by 4 bases, with 10 bases of the junction left unmatched. This CDR3 has 16 amino acids.

Remarks on this clone: Other DNA sequences from this sample encode an identical CDR3 as well. The rearrangement uses TRBV29-1 and TRBJ2-3; D gene uncertain. The germline V gene has CDR1 SQVTM and CDR2 ANQGSEA. V was shortened by 5 bases and J by 4 bases, with 10 bases between the two germline ends. CDR3 length equals 12 residues. The CDR3 DNA sequence: TGCAGCGTTCAGGCAGGCCCAGATACGCAGTATTTT. Translation: CSVQAGPDTQYF.

The rearrangement uses TRBV5-5 and TRBJ2-7, with 12 bases identical to TRBD2. Germline assignment: CDR1 SGHKS and CDR2 YYEKEE (reference sequence). CDR3 length equals 17 residues. With 0 bases clipped from V and 4 bases from J, the junction kept 8 bases outside the gene matches. The CDR3 nucleotides are TGTGCCAGCAGCTTGGGTCTAGCGGGAGGGCCGGGATACGAGCAGTACTTC. It codes for CASSLGLAGGPGYEQYF.

The CDR3 loop reads CASSQGTSGGQETQYF. The CDR3 DNA is TGTGCCAGCAGCCAAGGGACTAGCGGGGGACAAGAGACCCAGTACTTC. This chain joins TRBV3-1 (or the pseudogene TRBV3-2) and TRBJ2-5; 13 bases match TRBD2. This CDR3 contains 16 residues. Per the germline V gene, CDR1 is LGHDT and CDR2 is YNNKEL (reference sequence). With V trimmed by 1 base and J by 2 bases, 1 base remained unmatched.

CDR3 DNA: TGTGCCAGCACCCTGGGACAGAGCTATGGCTACACCTTC. Its translation is CASTLGQSYGYTF. This chain uses TRBV12-3 or TRBV12-4 with TRBJ1-2, with TRBD1 identical over 7 bases. J lost 4 bases, V lost 7 bases, and 6 bases had no gene match. CDR3 length equals 13 residues.

The chain recombines TRBV27 with TRBJ1-5; no reliable D call. CDR1 and CDR2 from the germline V gene are MNHEY and SMNVEV (reference sequence). Trimming stripped 3 bases from V and 4 bases from J, with 10 bases between. CDR3 size: 14 residues. CDR3 coding DNA: TGTGCCAGCAGTTTGGGGAGGGTGAATCAGCCCCAGCATTTT. Amino acids: CASSLGRVNQPQHF.

The CDR3 DNA reads TGTGCCAGCAGTTTTAGGACAGTCAATGAAAAACTGTTTTTT. Amino acids: CASSFRTVNEKLFF. V gene TRBV28 combines with J gene TRBJ1-4; D might be TRBD1 (6 bases). Per the germline V gene, CDR1 is MDHEN and CDR2 is SYDVKM. CDR3 length equals 14 residues. The V end lost 3 bases, the J end lost 5 bases, and 10 bases lay between the germline ends.

This clone was detected only a few times. V usage is TRBV3-1 (or the pseudogene TRBV3-2) and J usage is TRBJ1-2; 10 nucleotides line up with TRBD1. V lost 4 bases to trimming and J lost 8 bases; unmatched junction nucleotides: 4. The length of the CDR3 is 13 residues. The germline CDR1 and CDR2 sequences are LGHDT and YNNKEL (reference sequence). Here the CDR3 DNA reads TGTGCCAGCAGCCCCCGGGACAGGGGCGGCTACACCTTC. It codes for CASSPRDRGGYTF.

The CDR3 loop is CASRNQAGNTGELFF. The DNA for the CDR3 is TGCGCCAGCAGGAACCAGGCAGGGAACACCGGGGAGCTGTTTTTT. The chain employs TRBV5-1 and TRBJ2-2; D gene unclear. Trimming cost V 5 bases and J 1 base, with 12 bases left between them. The CDR3 runs to 15 residues. CDR1 and CDR2 from the germline V gene are SGHRS and YFSETQ.

This clone turned up a few times. This sample includes further DNA sequences coding for the same CDR3. CDR3 bases: TGTGCCAGCAGCTTACGTGGGGGCACTGAAGCTTTCTTT. It specifies CASSLRGGTEAFF. J is TRBJ1-1 and V is TRBV7-9; perhaps TRBD1 as D (5 bases). Trimming took off 2 bases at V and 4 bases at J, with 8 bases between the two ends. CDR3 length equals 13 residues. Germline lookup yields CDR1 SEHNR and CDR2 FQNEAQ (reference sequence).

The chain joins TRBV5-1 to TRBJ2-1; D uncertain. V was cut by 0 bases and J by 3 bases, with 13 bases left in between. CDR3 length: 16 amino acids. Germline CDR1 reads SGHRS; CDR2 reads YFSETQ. The CDR3 region has the DNA TGCGCCAGCAGCTTGGTTGGGGAACCTAACTACAATGAGCAGTTCTTC. It encodes CASSLVGEPNYNEQFF.

This clone came up once. The rearrangement uses TRBV4-3 and TRBJ1-1, with D hard to call. CDR3 length: 16 amino acids. The V and J ends lost 0 bases and 7 bases respectively, with 18 bases between them. Looked up from germline, CDR1 is LGHNA and CDR2 is YSLEER. CDR3 residues: CASSQDRTGGRGEAFF. In DNA form, the CDR3 reads TGCGCCAGCAGCCAAGATCGAACCGGAGGCCGGGGTGAAGCTTTCTTT.

This clone was counted at least ten times. This chain uses TRBV15 with TRBJ1-1; 7 bases align to TRBD1. This CDR3 has 15 amino acids. V lost 4 bases and J lost 3; bases outside the gene matches: 8. The V gene's germline CDR1 is LNHNV and CDR2 YYDKDF (reference sequence). This chain's CDR3 is CATSKRTGVDTEAFF. In DNA, the CDR3 is TGTGCCACCAGCAAAAGAACAGGGGTAGACACTGAAGCTTTCTTT.

Regarding this clone: The sample holds other DNA sequences that translate to the same CDR3. V gene TRBV11-2 combines with J gene TRBJ2-1; no definite D call. Germline V gives CDR1 SGHAT, CDR2 FQNNGV. V was clipped by 5 bases and J by 6 bases, with 11 bases between them. CDR3 length equals 13 residues. The chain's CDR3 is CASSLSSGNEQFF. In nucleotides, the CDR3 is TGTGCCAGCAGCCTCAGTTCCGGCAATGAGCAGTTCTTC.

The chain combines TRBV6-2 or TRBV6-3 with TRBJ2-7, with D perhaps matching TRBD1 (5 bases). In germline, CDR1 is MNHEY, CDR2 SVGEGT. Trimming removed 5 bases at V and 2 bases at J, with 10 bases between. This CDR3 spans 13 amino acids. The chain's CDR3 is CASSLAGTYEQYF. The DNA of the CDR3 is TGTGCCAGCAGTCTTGCAGGGACCTACGAGCAGTACTTC.

In this sample, this clone turned up once. The chain carries TRBV7-9 and TRBJ2-7; D is perhaps TRBD1 or TRBD2 (6 bases each). V shed 5 bases and J shed 6 bases, with 20 bases lying between them. Germline-derived CDR1 and CDR2 are SEHNR and FQNEAQ (reference sequence). The CDR3 loop spans 15 amino acids. CDR3 region: CASSAGGQGYGEQYF. The CDR3, as DNA: TGTGCCAGCAGCGCTGGGGGGCAGGGGTACGGCGAGCAGTACTTC. Full variable domain (missing parts from reference TRBV7-9 and TRBJ2-7): DTGVSQNPRHKITKRGQNVTFRCDPISEHNRLYWYRQTLGQGPEFLTYFQNEAQLEKSRLLSDRFSAERPKGSFSTLEIQRTEQGDSAMYLCASSAGGQGYGEQYFGPGTRLTVT.

The chain couples TRBV5-1 to TRBJ2-5; a weak D match, TRBD2 (5 bases). V was pared by 3 bases and J by 2 bases, with 11 bases between. The length of the CDR3 is 14 residues. Germline V gene sequence: CDR1 SGHRS, CDR2 YFSETQ. DNA of the CDR3: TGCGCCAGCAGCTGGGTCGGGATACAAGAGACCCAGTACTTC. Amino acids: CASSWVGIQETQYF.

V gene TRBV5-8 combines with J gene TRBJ1-2; 7 positions match TRBD1. V lost 1 base and J lost 4; bases outside the gene matches: 1. Germline V gene lookup returns CDR1 SGHTS and CDR2 YDEGEE. This CDR3 spans 13 amino acids. The CDR3: CASSLTGAYGYTF. CDR3 DNA: TGTGCCAGCAGCTTGACAGGGGCCTATGGCTACACCTTC. The full variable domain, its missing parts supplied by reference TRBV5-8 and TRBJ1-2, is EAGVTQSPTHLIKTRGQQATLRCSPISGHTSVYWYQQALGLGLQFLLWYDEGEERNRGNFPPRFSGRQFPNYSSELNVNALELEDSALYLCASSLTGAYGYTFGSGTRLTVV.

The rearrangement uses TRBV2 and TRBJ1-5, with a tentative D call TRBD1 (6 bases). The CDR3 extends over 16 amino acids. Looked up from germline, CDR1 is SNHLY and CDR2 is FYNNEI. V was trimmed by 5 bases and J by 4 bases, leaving 18 bases between them. DNA of the CDR3: TGTGCCAGCAGTCCTCTCACAGGGCGAACAAATCAGCCCCAGCATTTT. Protein: CASSPLTGRTNQPQHF.

The chain has TRBV27 and TRBJ2-7; D gene ambiguous. Germline V gene sequence: CDR1 MNHEY, CDR2 SMNVEV (reference sequence). The CDR3 runs to 14 residues. The V gene lost 2 bases and the J gene lost 6 bases, with 14 bases spanning the gap. The CDR3 reads CASSLVRDLGEQYF. The CDR3 DNA follows: TGTGCCAGCAGTTTAGTTAGGGATCTTGGCGAGCAGTACTTC.

This clone has just one count. The J gene is TRBJ2-7, the V gene TRBV2; D is unclear. V was trimmed by 6 bases and J by 3 bases, leaving 12 bases between them. The CDR3 has 13 amino acids. The germline V gene has CDR1 SNHLY and CDR2 FYNNEI. DNA for the CDR3: TGTGCCAGCAGGACGGGCCTGAACTACGAGCAGTACTTC. It encodes CASRTGLNYEQYF.

The table lists this clone with a count of one. The CDR3 spells CASRPGTGGAINTEAFF. The DNA for the CDR3 is TGCGCCAGCAGACCGGGGACAGGGGGAGCTATCAACACTGAAGCTTTCTTT. V and J are TRBV5-1 and TRBJ1-1, with TRBD1 matching 11 bases. The CDR3 length is 17 residues. J lost 2 bases, V lost 5 bases, and 11 bases had no gene match. CDR1 and CDR2 from the germline V gene are SGHRS and YFSETQ.

This chain joins TRBV4-1 and TRBJ2-1, with D unclear. This CDR3 is built from 12 residues. With 0 bases removed from V and 7 bases from J, the gap between germline ends came to 4 bases. Germline V gene data show CDR1 as MGHRA and CDR2 as YSYEKL. The CDR3 region has the DNA TGCGCCAGCAGCCAAGAGGGGAATGAGCAGTTCTTC. It codes for CASSQEGNEQFF.

This chain uses TRBV19 with TRBJ2-2, with D perhaps TRBD1 (5 bases). CDR1 and CDR2 (germline): LNHDA, SQIVND (reference sequence). V was pared by 7 bases and J by 7 bases, with 13 bases between. This CDR3 comprises 13 residues. This chain's CDR3 is CASTVQVGGELFF. In nucleotides, the CDR3 is TGTGCCAGTACCGTACAGGTTGGCGGGGAGCTGTTTTTT. The full variable domain, rest sourced from reference TRBV19 and TRBJ2-2, is DGGITQSPKYLFRKEGQNVTLSCEQNLNHDAMYWYRQDPGQGLRLIYYSQIVNDFQKGDIAEGYSVSREKKESFPLTVTSAQKNPTAFYLCASTVQVGGELFFGEGSRLTVL.

V gene TRBV6-6 combines with J gene TRBJ2-7; the D gene is possibly TRBD1 (5 bases). CDR1 is MNHNY and CDR2 is SVGAGI in the germline V gene (reference sequence). V was clipped by 0 bases and J by 5 bases, with 8 bases between them. This CDR3 contains 13 residues. DNA of the CDR3: TGTGCCAGCAGTTACTCGAAAGGGGACGAGCAGTACTTC. As protein: CASSYSKGDEQYF.

V and J are TRBV3-1 (or the pseudogene TRBV3-2) and TRBJ2-3, with 7 bases fitting TRBD1. Germline V lookup: CDR1 LGHDT, CDR2 YNNKEL (reference sequence). This CDR3 has 15 amino acids. After removal of 8 bases from V and 9 bases from J, the junction contained 17 bases not matched to a gene. The DNA for the CDR3 is TGTGCCAGCGCCGAGGGACAGACCAGAAAGTACACGCAGTATTTT. It codes for CASAEGQTRKYTQYF.

The V and J genes are TRBV28 and TRBJ2-7; 7 positions match TRBD2. Germline CDR1 is MDHEN and CDR2 is SYDVKM. The CDR3 extends over 16 amino acids. The ends lost 2 bases at V and 2 bases at J; junction bases unmatched: 9. Written as DNA, the CDR3 is TGTGCCAGCAGTTTAACGGACGGAGGGACTACCTACGAGCAGTACTTC. Translating gives CASSLTDGGTTYEQYF.